Each of the 7 T cell receptor beta chains below was sequenced from the same sample in a study of blood T cells in healthy people across ages. Using a J-beta primer mix together with a sample-barcoded 5' primer, a second PCR was run for about 6 to 12 cycles. TCRdb independently ran MiXCR on the 5' RACE reads; one entry per CDR3 protein. The sample holds 2 million or so distinct CDR3 sequences, around half seen once. Sequenced: blood. These receptors were obtained from a woman in her forties in good health.

This clonotype was seen more than once but under ten times. The gene calls are TRBV7-9 and TRBJ2-1; perhaps TRBD1 as D (5 bases). V lost 1 base to trimming and J lost 11 bases, with 18 bases between them. Looked up from germline, CDR1 is SEHNR and CDR2 is FQNEAQ (reference sequence). This CDR3 comprises 15 residues. The CDR3: CASSLEGRKTRQQFF. CDR3 nucleotide sequence: TGTGCCAGCAGCTTAGAGGGGCGCAAAACCAGACAGCAGTTCTTC.

As regards this clonotype: Given a much more abundant clone one base away, this may be a read error. The chain combines TRBV9 with TRBJ2-3; 7 bases line up with TRBD2. The CDR3 has 15 amino acids. Per germline, CDR1 SGDLS and CDR2 YYNGEE. The CDR3 region is CAGSLGLVGTDTQYF. CDR3 coding DNA: TGTGCCGGCAGCCTCGGACTAGTGGGGACAGATACGCAGTATTTT.

V is TRBV6-6 and J is TRBJ2-7; D gene uncertain. Germline V CDR1 and CDR2: MNHNY, SVGAGI (reference sequence). The CDR3 is made up of 15 amino acids. The V gene lost 6 bases and the J gene lost 2 bases, with 17 bases spanning the gap. The CDR3: CASSTKQKVAYEQYF. CDR3 DNA sequence: TGTGCCAGCAGCACCAAACAGAAAGTAGCCTACGAGCAGTACTTC.

This sequence joins TRBV20-1 and TRBJ2-3; D is uncertain. This CDR3 contains 12 residues. Germline-derived CDR1 and CDR2 are DFQATT and SNEGSKA (reference sequence). V lost 2 bases, J lost 2 bases, and 5 bases lay in between. The CDR3 loop reads CSARKLTDTQYF. The CDR3 DNA is TGCAGTGCTAGAAAGCTCACAGATACGCAGTATTTT.

The chain links TRBV6-2 or TRBV6-3 to TRBJ2-3, with D uncertain. The length of the CDR3 is 13 residues. Trimming pared 5 bases from V and 4 bases from J, leaving 10 bases between. Germline V gene lookup returns CDR1 MNHEY and CDR2 SVGEGT. The CDR3 region has the DNA TGTGCCAGCAGTACTAAGGGTCCAGATACGCAGTATTTT. This sequence encodes CASSTKGPDTQYF.

The chain has TRBV16 and TRBJ1-2; 10 positions match TRBD1. The CDR3 is 15 amino acids. Trimming took 3 bases from V and 6 from J; bases not matched to a gene: 7. Germline CDR1 is KGHSY and CDR2 is FQNENV. CDR3 nucleotides: TGTGCCAGCAGCCATAAGGGACAGGGGTCCAATGGCTACACCTTC. Amino acids: CASSHKGQGSNGYTF.

This clonotype was observed a few times. The chain joins TRBV6-5 to TRBJ2-1; maybe TRBD1 (7 bases). The CDR3 contains 15 residues. Trimming stripped 7 bases from V and 4 bases from J, with 17 bases between. Germline CDR1 MNHEY, CDR2 SVGAGI. CDR3 in amino acids: CASKFAGQSYNEQFF. The CDR3 DNA is TGTGCCAGCAAATTTGCGGGACAGTCATACAATGAGCAGTTCTTC.